A selection of T cell receptor beta chains follows, all from one sample in a study of cytomegalovirus exposure and HLA in healthy donors. Method: immunoSEQ multiplex PCR; TCRdb's copy keeps in-frame clones and lacks some. The sample has about 170,000 clones, about 82% seen once. Sample: PBMCs. The receptor source for this set is a woman between 18 and 30 years old in good health and CMV-seronegative. The CDR3 runs from the conserved cysteine through the conserved F or W. Each record gives: CDR3 protein, CDR3 DNA, D gene, V gene, clone size, J gene. A D gene is named only where the DNA matches it firmly. A clone size is listed for some rows: how often the clone was seen (once, few, many), or a class if it is expanded.

CDR3 protein: CASSPGLAVYEQYF; CDR3 DNA: TGCGCCAGCAGCCCGGGACTAGCGGTCTACGAGCAGTACTTC; D gene: TRBD2; V gene: TRBV4-1; clone size: -; J gene: TRBJ2-7
CDR3 protein: CASTPDRGNTEAFF; CDR3 DNA: TGTGCCAGCACCCCGGACCGGGGGAACACTGAAGCTTTCTTT; D gene: -; V gene: TRBV2; clone size: -; J gene: TRBJ1-1
CDR3 protein: CASSESTGGWLWTEAFF; CDR3 DNA: TGCGCCAGCAGTGAGTCGACGGGGGGGTGGTTGTGGACTGAAGCTTTCTTT; D gene: -; V gene: TRBV10-2; clone size: -; J gene: TRBJ1-1
CDR3 protein: CASSPRRPGLAGDDTQYF; CDR3 DNA: TGTGCCAGCAGTCCCAGACGCCCGGGACTAGCGGGAGACGATACGCAGTATTTT; D gene: TRBD2; V gene: TRBV2; clone size: -; J gene: TRBJ2-3
CDR3 protein: CASSLGAASGSYEQFF; CDR3 DNA: TGCGCCAGCAGCTTGGGGGCGGCTAGCGGGAGTTATGAGCAGTTCTTC; D gene: TRBD2; V gene: TRBV5-1; clone size: -; J gene: TRBJ2-1
CDR3 protein: CAWSGTYWTEAFF; CDR3 DNA: TGTGCCTGGAGTGGAACCTACTGGACTGAAGCTTTCTTT; D gene: -; V gene: TRBV30; clone size: -; J gene: TRBJ1-1
CDR3 protein: CASSLGSPFESALWETQYF; CDR3 DNA: TGCGCCAGCAGCTTGGGGTCCCCGTTTGAGAGCGCTCTCTGGGAGACCCAGTACTTC; D gene: -; V gene: TRBV5-1; clone size: few; J gene: TRBJ2-5
CDR3 protein: CASSLGVAGGPQETQYF; CDR3 DNA: TGCGCCAGCAGCTTGGGGGTAGCGGGAGGACCTCAAGAGACCCAGTACTTC; D gene: TRBD2; V gene: TRBV5-1; clone size: once; J gene: TRBJ2-5
CDR3 protein: CASSIGGGQNEKLFF; CDR3 DNA: TGTGCCAGCAGCATTGGAGGGGGCCAAAATGAAAAACTGTTTTTT; D gene: TRBD1; V gene: TRBV5-6; clone size: -; J gene: TRBJ1-4
CDR3 protein: CSGWDRGGGYTF; CDR3 DNA: TGCAGCGGCTGGGACAGGGGCGGGGGCTACACCTTC; D gene: TRBD1; V gene: TRBV29-1; clone size: -; J gene: TRBJ1-2
CDR3 protein: CASSLVVPQRLHLYGYTF; CDR3 DNA: TGTGCCAGCAGCTTGGTAGTACCGCAACGCCTGCACCTCTATGGCTACACCTTC; D gene: -; V gene: TRBV5-5; clone size: -; J gene: TRBJ1-2
CDR3 protein: CATSRRESDTQYF; CDR3 DNA: TGTGCCACCAGCAGGAGAGAATCAGATACGCAGTATTTT; D gene: -; V gene: TRBV15; clone size: -; J gene: TRBJ2-3
CDR3 protein: CASSPSTGSDYGYTF; CDR3 DNA: TGCGCCAGCAGCCCCTCGACAGGGTCGGACTATGGCTACACCTTC; D gene: TRBD1; V gene: TRBV4-1; clone size: -; J gene: TRBJ1-2
CDR3 protein: CASSVEASGTYEQYF; CDR3 DNA: TGTGCCAGCAGCGTAGAGGCTAGCGGGACCTACGAGCAGTACTTC; D gene: TRBD2; V gene: TRBV9; clone size: once; J gene: TRBJ2-7